This T cell receptor (beta chain) derives from a study of regulatory T cells in long-lasting Graves disease. Arm-PCR with iRepertoire HTBI primers amplified the CDR3 regions for these TCR beta libraries. TCRdb recomputed calls from the multiplex PCR reads with MiXCR, one row per CDR3 protein. Of some 250,000 distinct CDR3 sequences listed, approximately 20% were seen once; the top ten hold 14%. This clonotype turned up a few times. The antigen remains undetermined. Time point meaning: newly diagnosed GD, antithyroid drugs for less than 3 months. Construction of the TCR library relied on RNA isolated from PBMCs. V lost 1 base and J lost 8, with 27 bases in between. The CDR3 extends over 19 amino acids. Germline CDR1 is LGHNA and CDR2 is YNFKEQ. Findings of the study overall: TRBV28, TRBJ1-2 and TRBJ2-5 emerged as the favored segments in persistent disease.

These data were likewise used in another study, on T cells in Graves' hyperthyroidism and ophthalmopathy. That source reports: Also found in blood were most expanded thyroid clonotypes above 0.001.

The TCR originated in a woman between 25 and 40 years old with Graves disease. This sequence joins TRBV4-2 and TRBJ1-3; D is unclear. The starting material was peripheral blood mononuclear cells (PBMCs), obtained at new diagnosis, from a patient treated with antithyroid drugs. CDR3 in DNA: TGTGCCAGCAGCCAAGGTTCCCCTCCCCTCCGGGCCAATGGGGACACCATATATTTT. This gives the protein CASSQGSPPLRANGDTIYF.